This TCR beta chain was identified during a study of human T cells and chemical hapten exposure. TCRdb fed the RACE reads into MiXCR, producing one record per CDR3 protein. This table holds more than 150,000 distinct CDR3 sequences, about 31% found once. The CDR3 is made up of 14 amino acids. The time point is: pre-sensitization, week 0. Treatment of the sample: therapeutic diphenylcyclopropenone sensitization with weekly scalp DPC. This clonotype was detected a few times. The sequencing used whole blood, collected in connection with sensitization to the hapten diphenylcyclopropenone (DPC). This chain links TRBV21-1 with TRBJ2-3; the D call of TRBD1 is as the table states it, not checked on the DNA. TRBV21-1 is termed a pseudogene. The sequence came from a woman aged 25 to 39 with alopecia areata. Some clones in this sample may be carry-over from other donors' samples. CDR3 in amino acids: CASTGTGGLDTQYF. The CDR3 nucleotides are TGTGCCAGCACTGGGACAGGGGGTCTAGATACGCAGTATTTT.